Listed below are T cell receptor beta chains from one sample, sequenced in a study of control samples from healthy donors and cancer patients. The table came from immunoSEQ multiplex PCR; TCRdb's copy has only in-frame clones and leaves some out. The profile shows approximately 130,000 clones, around 87% of them singletons. The sequencing sample was made of blood. The receptors originated from a middle-aged man in good health. Both conserved end residues are part of each CDR3. Fields, in order: D gene, J gene, V gene, clone size, CDR3 protein, CDR3 DNA. The D gene is left open where the match is weak. Part of the rows lack a size; the others show once, few, many or a class for expanded clones.

TRBD1	TRBJ2-7	TRBV5-1	few	CASRNPGQGYEQYF	TGCGCCAGCAGGAATCCGGGACAGGGCTACGAGCAGTACTTC
.	TRBJ2-5	TRBV7-2	.	CASSLVGGLQETQYF	TGTGCCAGCAGCTTAGTTGGGGGGCTCCAAGAGACCCAGTACTTC
TRBD2	TRBJ2-7	TRBV6-1	.	CASSEVLAGYEQYF	TGTGCCAGCAGTGAGGTTCTAGCGGGTTACGAGCAGTACTTC
TRBD2	TRBJ2-5	TRBV7-2	.	CASSLAARGVETQYF	TGTGCCAGCAGCTTAGCGGCTCGGGGGGTGGAGACCCAGTACTTC
TRBD1	TRBJ1-5	TRBV6-1	.	CASSERTGSFQPQHF	TGTGCCAGCAGTGAGCGGACAGGGAGTTTTCAGCCCCAGCATTTT
TRBD1	TRBJ2-1	TRBV7-9	once	CASSSPGTVKNEQFF	TGTGCCAGCAGCTCACCCGGGACAGTCAAGAATGAGCAGTTCTTC
TRBD2	TRBJ2-1	TRBV30	.	CAWRSWTSVNEQFF	TGTGCCTGGAGATCCTGGACTAGCGTCAATGAGCAGTTCTTC
.	TRBJ1-5	TRBV5-8	.	CASSLRSESNQPQHF	TGTGCCAGCAGCTTGCGTTCGGAGAGCAATCAGCCCCAGCATTTT
.	TRBJ1-2	TRBV18	.	CASSPAQYNYGYTF	TGTGCCAGCTCACCCGCACAGTATAACTATGGCTACACCTTC
TRBD1	TRBJ1-6	TRBV27	once	CASRSLGTGASYNSPLHF	TGTGCCAGCAGGTCCTTGGGGACAGGGGCCTCCTATAATTCACCCCTCCACTTT
.	TRBJ1-4	TRBV11-3	.	CASSLRDSIEKLFF	TGTGCCAGCAGCTTGCGTGACAGTATTGAAAAACTGTTTTTT
TRBD1	TRBJ1-4	TRBV6-6	.	CASCSRTGGEKLFF	TGTGCCAGCTGTTCTAGGACAGGGGGCGAAAAACTGTTTTTT
TRBD2	TRBJ2-3	TRBV12-3/TRBV12-4	few	CASSLWTSRQYF	TGTGCCAGCAGTTTATGGACTAGCCGACAGTATTTT
.	TRBJ2-2	TRBV4-2	.	CASSQEGLRNGELFF	TGTGCCAGCAGCCAAGAAGGGCTTCGGAACGGGGAGCTGTTTTTT
.	TRBJ2-3	TRBV24-1	.	CATSDLATGSRGDTQYF	TGTGCCACCAGTGATCTAGCGACCGGGTCCAGGGGAGATACGCAGTATTTT
.	TRBJ2-1	TRBV7-9	.	CASSLVWGGDYNEQFF	TGTGCCAGCAGCCTGGTTTGGGGGGGCGACTACAATGAGCAGTTCTTC
.	TRBJ1-1	TRBV27	.	CASSRGAHRAEAFF	TGTGCCAGCAGTCGGGGGGCGCATCGCGCTGAAGCTTTCTTT
.	TRBJ1-4	TRBV7-2	.	CASSRQSVTNEKLFF	TGTGCCAGCAGCCGGCAGTCGGTAACTAATGAAAAACTGTTTTTT
TRBD2	TRBJ2-1	TRBV7-9	.	CASSSETSVSEQFF	TGTGCCAGCAGCTCAGAGACTAGCGTTAGTGAGCAGTTCTTC
.	TRBJ2-7	TRBV5-1	.	CASHIDYGSYEQYF	TGCGCCAGCCACATTGACTATGGATCCTACGAGCAGTACTTC
TRBD1	TRBJ1-1	TRBV19	.	CASSTFNRGNTEAFF	TGTGCCAGTAGTACCTTCAACAGGGGAAACACTGAAGCTTTCTTT
.	TRBJ2-7	TRBV21-1	.	CASRPGSSGVYEQYF	TGTGCCAGCAGACCCGGGAGTAGCGGGGTCTACGAGCAGTACTTC
TRBD2	TRBJ2-6	TRBV5-1	.	CASSLGPSGVSGANVLTF	TGCGCCAGCAGCTTGGGGCCTAGCGGGGTCTCTGGGGCCAACGTCCTGACTTTC
TRBD2	TRBJ2-7	TRBV7-6	.	CASSLTSGPYEQYF	TGTGCCAGCAGCCTCACTAGCGGTCCCTACGAGCAGTACTTC
.	TRBJ2-3	TRBV2	.	CASKDYTDTQYF	TGTGCCAGCAAGGACTACACAGATACGCAGTATTTT
.	TRBJ2-3	TRBV24-1	.	CATSDPTRLVDGGVTDTQYF	TGTGCCACCAGTGACCCTACCCGACTAGTCGACGGGGGAGTCACAGATACGCAGTATTTT
TRBD1	TRBJ1-1	TRBV5-1	.	CASSRQGARVNTEAFF	TGCGCCAGCAGCCGACAGGGGGCGAGGGTGAACACTGAAGCTTTCTTT
.	TRBJ1-3	TRBV3-1/TRBV3-2	once	CASSQGRGGNTIYF	TGTGCCAGCAGCCAAGGCAGGGGAGGAAACACCATATATTTT
.	TRBJ1-5	TRBV5-5	.	CASSLGSNQPQHF	TGTGCCAGCAGCTTGGGTAGCAATCAGCCCCAGCATTTT
.	TRBJ1-2	TRBV7-9	.	CASSLGTGTGGGYTF	TGTGCCAGCAGCTTAGGGACCGGGACGGGTGGCGGCTACACCTTC
.	TRBJ1-2	TRBV12-3/TRBV12-4	.	CASSLLRADGYTF	TGTGCCAGCAGTTTACTCAGGGCAGATGGCTACACCTTC
TRBD1	TRBJ1-2	TRBV24-1	.	CATSDPYRQGGYGYTF	TGTGCCACCAGTGATCCGTACCGACAGGGTGGCTATGGCTACACCTTC
.	TRBJ2-2	TRBV29-1	.	CSVEKGPGELFF	TGCAGCGTTGAAAAGGGTCCCGGGGAGCTGTTTTTT
.	TRBJ2-7	TRBV9	.	CASSVRGNSYEQYF	TGTGCCAGCAGCGTCAGGGGTAATTCCTACGAGCAGTACTTC
TRBD1	TRBJ1-3	TRBV24-1	.	CATSGDSGNTIYF	TGTGCCACCAGTGGGGACAGTGGAAACACCATATATTTT
TRBD1	TRBJ2-7	TRBV23-1	.	CASSHLLETGSSYEQYF	TGCGCCAGCAGTCATCTCCTTGAGACAGGGAGCTCCTACGAGCAGTACTTC
TRBD1	TRBJ2-3	TRBV9	.	CASSPRQGSPTDTQYF	TGTGCCAGCAGCCCCAGACAGGGATCCCCCACAGATACGCAGTATTTT
.	TRBJ2-4	TRBV21-1	.	CASSKARDIENIQYF	TGTGCCAGCAGCAAAGCGAGGGACATTGAAAACATTCAGTACTTC
.	TRBJ2-3	TRBV4-3	.	CASSLDIPNTDTQYF	TGCGCCAGCAGCTTGGATATCCCAAACACAGATACGCAGTATTTT
.	TRBJ2-5	TRBV11-3	.	CASSSRDGQETQYF	TGTGCCAGCAGCTCCCGGGACGGGCAAGAGACCCAGTACTTC
.	TRBJ2-2	TRBV19	.	CASSTQQGPGELFF	TGTGCCAGTAGTACTCAACAGGGCCCCGGGGAGCTGTTTTTT
.	TRBJ1-1	TRBV19	.	CASSLSGPGVGTFF	TGTGCCAGTAGTCTCTCGGGACCCGGGGTAGGAACTTTCTTT
TRBD1	TRBJ1-5	TRBV14	.	CASSQGQGNQPQHF	TGTGCCAGCAGCCAAGGACAGGGGAATCAGCCCCAGCATTTT
TRBD2	TRBJ2-5	TRBV7-2	.	CASSLNSGVWGGETQYF	TGTGCCAGCAGCTTAAATAGCGGGGTCTGGGGTGGAGAGACCCAGTACTTC
TRBD2	TRBJ2-2	TRBV3-1/TRBV3-2	.	CASSNSGGAYFPGELFF	TGTGCCAGCAGCAATAGCGGGGGGGCCTATTTTCCCGGGGAGCTGTTTTTT
.	TRBJ2-3	TRBV5-1	.	CASSLAGGPSTDTQYF	TGCGCCAGCAGCTTGGCCGGGGGTCCGAGCACAGATACGCAGTATTTT
TRBD1	TRBJ2-2	TRBV9	.	CASRDIDRVWDTGELFF	TGTGCCAGCAGGGATATCGACAGGGTCTGGGACACCGGGGAGCTGTTTTTT
TRBD1	TRBJ1-1	TRBV19	.	CASSSPFRGQPGKAFF	TGTGCCAGTAGTTCTCCCTTTCGGGGACAGCCCGGTAAAGCTTTCTTT
.	TRBJ2-3	TRBV6-2/TRBV6-3	.	CASSYGGGTDTQYF	TGTGCCAGCAGTTATGGCGGGGGCACAGATACGCAGTATTTT
.	TRBJ1-1	TRBV10-3	.	CAISELEGRTEAFF	TGTGCCATCAGTGAGCTGGAGGGGAGGACTGAAGCTTTCTTT
TRBD1	TRBJ1-2	TRBV19	.	CASSRYPTGPVNYGYTF	TGTGCCAGTAGTAGATACCCGACAGGGCCCGTCAACTATGGCTACACCTTC
.	TRBJ1-2	TRBV5-4	.	CASSPGTEGVGYTF	TGTGCCAGCAGTCCCGGGACGGAAGGCGTAGGCTACACCTTC